These T cell receptor beta chains were read from a single sample in a study of blood T cell repertoires in COVID-19. Sequencing used immunoSEQ multiplex PCR; TCRdb keeps in-frame clones, though not all of them. The table records about 52,000 clones, around 92% of them present only once. Input material: peripheral blood. The receptors stem from a man aged 45 to 65 with active COVID-19. Each CDR3 is given without its conserved first and last residue. Each record gives: V gene, J gene, clone size, CDR3 protein. Some rows mark clone size as missing; the rest say once, few, many or name a class of expanded clone.

TRBV6-4	TRBJ1-5	once	ASSETVNQPQH
TRBV15	TRBJ2-5	.	ATSRGRATSEETQY
TRBV20-1	TRBJ2-1	.	SAPSGYEQF
TRBV27	TRBJ1-3	.	ASSLSPRLSGNTIY
TRBV7-6	TRBJ1-1	few	ASSIGQGDLWNTEAF
TRBV28	TRBJ2-6	.	ASSLPRSGANVLT
TRBV2	TRBJ1-1	.	ASTWDTPMNTEAF
TRBV19	TRBJ1-1	.	ASSLSTGRGTEAF
TRBV5-1	TRBJ2-7	.	ASSLVGVRSEQY
TRBV6-5	TRBJ1-1	few	ASTTGQTNTEAF
TRBV5-1	TRBJ2-7	.	ASQASAGALYEQY
TRBV7-2	TRBJ2-5	.	ASSQLAGGQETQY
TRBV5-1	TRBJ2-1	.	ASSLAGLATYNEQF
TRBV5-6	TRBJ2-2	.	ASSLTRNTGELF
TRBV2	TRBJ1-2	.	ASSETGANYGYT
TRBV12-2	TRBJ1-3	.	ASRPKTTGGGNTIY
TRBV27	TRBJ2-1	.	ASSLWGQSSYNEQF
TRBV19	TRBJ1-3	.	ASTDSSSGNTIY
TRBV6-5	TRBJ2-2	.	ASRAPGYTGELF
TRBV18	TRBJ2-2	.	ASSPTGASGELF
TRBV10-1	TRBJ1-4	.	ASSADRDGSKLF
TRBV18	TRBJ2-7	.	ASSPGTGSYEQY
TRBV5-1	TRBJ2-2	.	ASSLQAGITGELF
TRBV10-2	TRBJ2-5	once	ASSGTSGYQETQY
TRBV25-1	TRBJ2-5	.	ASVRDYQETQY
TRBV3-1/TRBV3-2	TRBJ1-3	.	ASSPTVTVNTIY
TRBV19	TRBJ1-2	.	ASSTLPGGLDGYT
TRBV7-2	TRBJ2-1	.	ASSATRREQF
TRBV5-6	TRBJ2-5	.	ASSLGRGALETQY
TRBV4-3	TRBJ1-1	.	ASSLRANTEAF
TRBV7-2	TRBJ1-4	.	ASSLGGRVEEKLF
TRBV4-2	TRBJ2-1	.	ASSQERDEQF
TRBV28	TRBJ1-6	.	ASRSTGSRNSPLH
TRBV7-2	TRBJ2-7	once	ASSLGQGTYEQY
TRBV2	TRBJ2-5	.	ASSRTSGHQETQY
TRBV2	TRBJ2-2	.	ANTRTSGDYTGELF
TRBV28	TRBJ2-1	.	ASSSTINEQF
TRBV7-8	TRBJ2-7	once	ASRYSADRGFPQY
TRBV6-5	TRBJ1-1	.	ASSRQGSTEAF
TRBV5-1	TRBJ1-2	.	ASSLAGTGGEGYT
TRBV3-1/TRBV3-2	TRBJ1-1	.	ASSHRQGRAF
TRBV5-6	TRBJ2-2	.	ASGKKQGTGELF
TRBV6-5	TRBJ2-3	.	ASSPAAGVKDTQY
TRBV5-1	TRBJ2-1	.	ASSLVPQTSSYNEQF